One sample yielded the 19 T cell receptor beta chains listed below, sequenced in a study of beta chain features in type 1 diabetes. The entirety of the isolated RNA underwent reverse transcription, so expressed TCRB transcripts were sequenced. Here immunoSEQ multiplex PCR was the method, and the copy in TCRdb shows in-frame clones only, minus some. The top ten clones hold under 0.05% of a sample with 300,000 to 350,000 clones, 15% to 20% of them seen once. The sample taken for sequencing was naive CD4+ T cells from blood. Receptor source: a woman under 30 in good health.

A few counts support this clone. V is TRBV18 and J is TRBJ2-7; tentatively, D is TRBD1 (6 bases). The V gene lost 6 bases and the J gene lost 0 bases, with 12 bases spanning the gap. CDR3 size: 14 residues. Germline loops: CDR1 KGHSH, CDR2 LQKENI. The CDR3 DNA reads TGTGCCAGCTCCCCAAGGGACACCTCCTACGAGCAGTACTTC. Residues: CASSPRDTSYEQYF.

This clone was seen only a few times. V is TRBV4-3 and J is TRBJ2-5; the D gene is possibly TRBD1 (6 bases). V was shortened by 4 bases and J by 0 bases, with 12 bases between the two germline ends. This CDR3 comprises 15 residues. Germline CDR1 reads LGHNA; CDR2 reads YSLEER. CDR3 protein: CASSPGTLYQETQYF. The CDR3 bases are TGCGCCAGCAGCCCGGGGACACTGTACCAAGAGACCCAGTACTTC.

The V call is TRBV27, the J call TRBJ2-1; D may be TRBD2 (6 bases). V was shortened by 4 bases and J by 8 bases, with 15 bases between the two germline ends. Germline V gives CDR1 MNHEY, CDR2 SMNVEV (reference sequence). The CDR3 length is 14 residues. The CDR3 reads CASSWRVSRDEQFF. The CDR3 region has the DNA TGTGCCAGCAGTTGGAGGGTTTCACGGGATGAGCAGTTCTTC.

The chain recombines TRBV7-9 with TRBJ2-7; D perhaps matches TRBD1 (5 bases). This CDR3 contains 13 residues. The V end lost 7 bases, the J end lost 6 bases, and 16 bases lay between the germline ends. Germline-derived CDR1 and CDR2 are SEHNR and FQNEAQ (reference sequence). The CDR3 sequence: CASTPLGLGEQYF. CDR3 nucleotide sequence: TGTGCCAGCACCCCTTTGGGGCTCGGCGAGCAGTACTTC.

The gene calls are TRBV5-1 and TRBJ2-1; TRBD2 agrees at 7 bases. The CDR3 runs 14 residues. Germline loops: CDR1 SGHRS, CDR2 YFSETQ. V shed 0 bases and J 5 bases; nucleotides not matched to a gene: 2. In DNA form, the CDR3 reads TGCGCCAGCAGCTTGGAGGGAGGGGACAATGAGCAGTTCTTC. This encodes CASSLEGGDNEQFF. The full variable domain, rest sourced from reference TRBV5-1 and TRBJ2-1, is KAGVTQTPRYLIKTRGQQVTLSCSPISGHRSVSWYQQTPGQGLQFLFEYFSETQRNKGNFPGRFSGRQFSNSRSEMNVSTLELGDSALYLCASSLEGGDNEQFFGPGTRLTVL.

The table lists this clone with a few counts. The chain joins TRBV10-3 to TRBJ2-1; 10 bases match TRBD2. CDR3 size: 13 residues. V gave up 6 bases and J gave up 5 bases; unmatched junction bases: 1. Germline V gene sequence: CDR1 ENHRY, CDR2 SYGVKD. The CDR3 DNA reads TGTGCCATCAGAGCGGGGGGGCACAATGAGCAGTTCTTC. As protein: CAIRAGGHNEQFF.

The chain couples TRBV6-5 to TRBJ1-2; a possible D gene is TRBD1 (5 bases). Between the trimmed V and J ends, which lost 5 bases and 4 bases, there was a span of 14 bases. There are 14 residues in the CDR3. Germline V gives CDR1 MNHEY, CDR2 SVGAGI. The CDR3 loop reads CASSRNRGLYGYTF. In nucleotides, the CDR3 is TGTGCCAGCAGTCGCAACCGGGGACTCTATGGCTACACCTTC.

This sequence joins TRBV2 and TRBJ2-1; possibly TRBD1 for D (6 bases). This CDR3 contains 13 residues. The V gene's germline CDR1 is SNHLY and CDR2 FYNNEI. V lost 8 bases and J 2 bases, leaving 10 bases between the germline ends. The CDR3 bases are TGTGCCAGCCGGGACAACACCTACAATGAGCAGTTCTTC. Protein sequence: CASRDNTYNEQFF.

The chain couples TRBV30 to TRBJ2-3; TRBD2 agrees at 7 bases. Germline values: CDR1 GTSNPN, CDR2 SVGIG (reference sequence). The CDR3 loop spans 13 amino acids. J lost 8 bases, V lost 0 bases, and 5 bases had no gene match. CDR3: CAWSVVSGGTQYF. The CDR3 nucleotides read TGTGCCTGGAGTGTTGTATCGGGAGGTACGCAGTATTTT.

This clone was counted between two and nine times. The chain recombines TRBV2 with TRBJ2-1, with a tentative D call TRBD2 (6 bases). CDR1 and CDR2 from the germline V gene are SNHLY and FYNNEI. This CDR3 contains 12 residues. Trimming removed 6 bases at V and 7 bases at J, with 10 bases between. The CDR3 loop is CASRGGGNEQFF. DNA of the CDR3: TGTGCCAGCAGGGGTGGGGGGAATGAGCAGTTCTTC.

The CDR3 reads CASAIGPAGTKETQYF. The CDR3, as DNA: TGTGCTAGCGCAATAGGGCCGGCAGGGACTAAAGAGACCCAGTACTTC. This rearrangement joins TRBV7-7 to TRBJ2-5; 7 positions agree with TRBD2. CDR1 SSHAT and CDR2 FNYEAQ come from the germline V gene (reference sequence). This CDR3 spans 16 amino acids.

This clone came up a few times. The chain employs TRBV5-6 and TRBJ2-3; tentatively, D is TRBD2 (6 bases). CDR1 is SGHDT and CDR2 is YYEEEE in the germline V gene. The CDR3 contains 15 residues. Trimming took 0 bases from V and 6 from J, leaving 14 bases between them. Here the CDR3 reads CASSLAGGPGDTQYF. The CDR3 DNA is TGTGCCAGCAGCTTGGCCGGGGGTCCGGGCGATACGCAGTATTTT.

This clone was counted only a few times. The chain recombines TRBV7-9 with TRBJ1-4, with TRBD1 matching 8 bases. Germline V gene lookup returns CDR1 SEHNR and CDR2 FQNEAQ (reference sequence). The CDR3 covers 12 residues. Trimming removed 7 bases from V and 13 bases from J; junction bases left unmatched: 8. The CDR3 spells CASTRGQGRLFF. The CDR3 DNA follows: TGTGCCAGCACCCGAGGACAGGGCAGACTGTTTTTT.

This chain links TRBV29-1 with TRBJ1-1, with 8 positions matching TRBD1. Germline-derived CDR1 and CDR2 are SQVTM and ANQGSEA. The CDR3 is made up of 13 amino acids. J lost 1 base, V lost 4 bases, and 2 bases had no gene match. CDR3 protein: CSVGGQGNTEAFF. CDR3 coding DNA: TGCAGCGTTGGTGGACAGGGGAACACTGAAGCTTTCTTT.

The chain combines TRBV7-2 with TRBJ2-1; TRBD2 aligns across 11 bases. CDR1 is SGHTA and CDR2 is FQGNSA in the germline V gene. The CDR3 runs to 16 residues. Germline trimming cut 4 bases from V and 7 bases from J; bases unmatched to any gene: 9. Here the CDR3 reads CASSSRSGGARNEQFF. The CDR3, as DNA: TGTGCCAGCAGCTCCCGTAGCGGGGGGGCGCGAAATGAGCAGTTCTTC.

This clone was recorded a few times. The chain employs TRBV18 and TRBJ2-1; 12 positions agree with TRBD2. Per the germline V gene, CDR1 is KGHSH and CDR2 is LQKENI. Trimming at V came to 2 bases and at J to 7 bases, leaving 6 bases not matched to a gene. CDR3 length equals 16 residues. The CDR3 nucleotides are TGTGCCAGCTCACCAGGGGGACTAGCGGGCCTTAATGAGCAGTTCTTC. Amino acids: CASSPGGLAGLNEQFF. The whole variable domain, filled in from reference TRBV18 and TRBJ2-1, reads NAGVMQNPRHLVRRRGQEARLRCSPMKGHSHVYWYRQLPEEGLKFMVYLQKENIIDESGMPKERFSAEFPKEGPSILRIQQVVRGDSAAYFCASSPGGLAGLNEQFFGPGTRLTVL.

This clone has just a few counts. In DNA form, the CDR3 reads TGCAGCGTTGGTGTGCCCTCGGTTAATGAGCAGTTCTTC. Translation: CSVGVPSVNEQFF. V and J are TRBV29-1 and TRBJ2-1, with D uncertain. Germline lookup yields CDR1 SQVTM and CDR2 ANQGSEA. There are 13 residues in the CDR3. Trimming pared 4 bases from V and 7 bases from J, leaving 14 bases between.

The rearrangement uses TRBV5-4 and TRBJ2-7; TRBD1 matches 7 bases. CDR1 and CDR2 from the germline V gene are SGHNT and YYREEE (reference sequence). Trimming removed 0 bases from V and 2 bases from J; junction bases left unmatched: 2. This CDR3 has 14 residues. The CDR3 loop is CASSLGDRAYEQYF. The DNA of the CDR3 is TGTGCCAGCAGCTTGGGCGACAGGGCCTACGAGCAGTACTTC.

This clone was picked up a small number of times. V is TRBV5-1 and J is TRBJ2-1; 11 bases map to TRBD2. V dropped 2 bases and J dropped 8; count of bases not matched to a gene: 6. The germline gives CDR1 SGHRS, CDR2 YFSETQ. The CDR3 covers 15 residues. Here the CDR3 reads CASSFGSGGAHEQFF. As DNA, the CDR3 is TGCGCCAGCAGCTTTGGTAGCGGGGGGGCCCATGAGCAGTTCTTC.